The source of this T cell receptor beta chain is a study of cytomegalovirus exposure and HLA in healthy donors. It was with 60 Vbeta and 13 Jbeta primers that the PCR ran. The assay was immunoSEQ multiplex PCR, and TCRdb's table has in-frame clones only and misses some. The repertoire holds about 170,000 clones, with almost 80% as singletons. This clone showed up just a few times. V was shortened by 4 bases and J by 8 bases, with 8 bases between the two germline ends. The CDR3 loop spans 11 amino acids. The V gene's germline CDR1 is DFQATT and CDR2 SNEGSKA (reference sequence). Sequenced material: PBMCs. The genes are TRBV20-1 and TRBJ2-2, with D unclear. This TCR derives from a man between 40 and 49 years old in good health and CMV-seropositive. The CDR3: CSATSLGELFF. CDR3 nucleotide sequence: TGCAGTGCTACTAGTTTAGGGGAGCTGTTTTTT.